This T cell receptor beta chain was observed in a study of blood T cell repertoires in COVID-19. Whole-study context: Samples taken during acute and convalescent COVID-19 were collected in the United States, Italy and Spain.

Sequenced by immunoSEQ multiplex PCR; TCRdb stores in-frame clones only, minus some. Found here are around 380,000 clones, around 87% of them singletons; the top ten hold 1.3%. The sequence derives from a young man who had recovered from COVID-19. The sequenced material came from PBMCs or T cells enriched from blood (not recorded which).

CDR3 region: CASSYSKNRGDNEQFF. The CDR3 nucleotides read TGTGCCAGCAGTTACTCGAAGAACAGGGGGGACAATGAGCAGTTCTTC. The chain has TRBV6-6 and TRBJ2-1, with TRBD1 matching 8 bases. J lost 5 bases, V lost 0 bases, and 6 bases had no gene match. Germline lookup yields CDR1 MNHNY and CDR2 SVGAGI (reference sequence). The CDR3 spans 16 residues.